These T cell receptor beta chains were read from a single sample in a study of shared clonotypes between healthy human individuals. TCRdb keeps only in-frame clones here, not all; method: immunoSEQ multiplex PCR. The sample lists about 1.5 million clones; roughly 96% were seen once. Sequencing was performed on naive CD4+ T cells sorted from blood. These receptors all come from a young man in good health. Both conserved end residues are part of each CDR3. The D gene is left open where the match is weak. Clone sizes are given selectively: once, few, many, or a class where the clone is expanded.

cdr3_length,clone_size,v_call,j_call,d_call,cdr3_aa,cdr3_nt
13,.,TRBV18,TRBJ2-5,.,CASSPPVAETQYF,TGTGCCAGCTCACCACCGGTTGCCGAGACCCAGTACTTC
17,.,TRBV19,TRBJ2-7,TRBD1,CASSPRTGPLVHYEQYF,TGTGCCAGTAGCCCGCGGACAGGGCCGCTGGTCCACTACGAGCAGTACTTC
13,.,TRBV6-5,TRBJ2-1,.,CASSYGRDREQFF,TGTGCCAGCAGTTACGGCAGAGACCGGGAGCAGTTCTTC
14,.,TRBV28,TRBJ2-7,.,CASSPHRVYYEQYF,TGTGCCAGCAGCCCTCACAGGGTCTACTACGAGCAGTACTTC
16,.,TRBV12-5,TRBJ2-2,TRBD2,CASGLAFGEGTGELFF,TGTGCTAGTGGTTTGGCGTTCGGGGAGGGGACCGGGGAGCTGTTTTTT
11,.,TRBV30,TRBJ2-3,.,CAWSAKDTQYF,TGTGCCTGGAGTGCCAAAGATACGCAGTATTTT
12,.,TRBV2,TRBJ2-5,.,CASSEVEETQYF,TGTGCCAGCAGTGAAGTCGAAGAGACCCAGTACTTC
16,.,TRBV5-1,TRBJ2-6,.,CASSSGESSGANVLTF,TGCGCCAGCAGCTCCGGGGAGAGCTCTGGGGCCAACGTCCTGACTTTC
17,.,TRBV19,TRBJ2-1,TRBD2,CASSIWVVTSGNNEQFF,TGTGCCAGTAGTATTTGGGTCGTGACTAGCGGCAACAATGAGCAGTTCTTC
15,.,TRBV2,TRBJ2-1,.,CASRRDLSSYNEQFF,TGTGCCAGCAGGAGGGACCTTAGCTCCTACAATGAGCAGTTCTTC
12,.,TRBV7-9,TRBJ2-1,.,CASSLGARGQFF,TGTGCCAGCAGCTTAGGGGCACGGGGGCAGTTCTTC
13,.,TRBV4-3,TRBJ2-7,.,CASSQREGREQYF,TGCGCCAGCAGCCAGCGTGAGGGTCGGGAGCAGTACTTC
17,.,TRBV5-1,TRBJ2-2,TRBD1,CASSQIPGQGSAGELFF,TGCGCCAGCAGCCAAATACCGGGACAGGGGAGCGCCGGGGAGCTGTTTTTT
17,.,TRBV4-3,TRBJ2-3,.,CASSQSLVGLHTDTQYF,TGCGCCAGCAGCCAATCATTAGTGGGCCTACACACAGATACGCAGTATTTT
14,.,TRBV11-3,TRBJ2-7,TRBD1,CASSLGQGNHEQYF,TGTGCCAGCAGCTTGGGACAGGGGAACCACGAGCAGTACTTC
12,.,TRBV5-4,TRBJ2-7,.,CASSLGFASTYF,TGTGCCAGCAGCTTGGGATTTGCGTCGACGTACTTC
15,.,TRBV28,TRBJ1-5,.,CASASTGEYGQPQHF,TGTGCCAGCGCATCGACAGGAGAGTACGGTCAGCCCCAGCATTTT
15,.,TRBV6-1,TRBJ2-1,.,CASLRRDNSYNEQFF,TGTGCCAGCCTTAGGCGGGACAACTCCTACAATGAGCAGTTCTTC
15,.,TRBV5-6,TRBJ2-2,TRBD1,CASSQTGGNTGELFF,TGTGCCAGCAGCCAGACAGGGGGAAACACCGGGGAGCTGTTTTTT
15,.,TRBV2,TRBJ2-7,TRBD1,CASREPGQGNHRQYF,TGTGCCAGCAGGGAACCGGGACAGGGGAATCATCGGCAGTACTTC
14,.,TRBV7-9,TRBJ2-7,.,CASSPHLDWLEQYF,TGTGCCAGCAGCCCCCATCTAGATTGGCTCGAGCAGTACTTC
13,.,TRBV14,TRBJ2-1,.,CASSLGVYNEQFF,TGTGCCAGCAGCCTCGGGGTATACAATGAGCAGTTCTTC
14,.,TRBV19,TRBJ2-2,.,CASSIKQTTGELFF,TGTGCCAGTAGTATTAAACAGACCACCGGGGAGCTGTTTTTT
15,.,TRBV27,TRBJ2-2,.,CASSPLGALTGELFF,TGTGCCAGCAGTCCCCTGGGGGCCCTCACCGGGGAGCTGTTTTTT
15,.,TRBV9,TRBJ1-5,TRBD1,CASSVGQGTDQPQHF,TGTGCCAGCAGCGTAGGACAGGGGACAGATCAGCCCCAGCATTTT
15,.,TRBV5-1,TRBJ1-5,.,CASSLGQFSNQPQHF,TGCGCCAGCAGCTTGGGACAGTTTAGCAATCAGCCCCAGCATTTT
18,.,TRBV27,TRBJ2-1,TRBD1,CASSSEPGTGVRYNEQFF,TGTGCCAGCAGTTCCGAGCCCGGGACAGGCGTAAGGTACAATGAGCAGTTCTTC
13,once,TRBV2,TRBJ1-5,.,CASSEALMQPQHF,TGTGCCAGCAGTGAAGCGCTTATGCAGCCCCAGCATTTT
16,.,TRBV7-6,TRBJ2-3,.,CASSLSPGYSTDTQYF,TGTGCCAGCAGCTTATCCCCGGGCTATAGCACAGATACGCAGTATTTT
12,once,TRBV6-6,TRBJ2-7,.,CASSGLPYEQYF,TGTGCCAGCTCGGGCCTTCCCTACGAGCAGTACTTC
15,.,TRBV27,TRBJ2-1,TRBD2,CASSLLAENYNEQFF,TGTGCCAGCAGTCTACTAGCGGAGAATTACAATGAGCAGTTCTTC
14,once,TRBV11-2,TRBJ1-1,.,CASSLLRMNTEAFF,TGTGCCAGCAGTCTACTCCGCATGAACACTGAAGCTTTCTTT
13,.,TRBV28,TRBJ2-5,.,CASSLTLQETQYF,TGTGCCAGCAGTCTTACCTTACAAGAGACCCAGTACTTC
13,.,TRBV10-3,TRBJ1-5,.,CAISEPPNQPQHF,TGTGCCATCAGTGAGCCCCCAAATCAGCCCCAGCATTTT